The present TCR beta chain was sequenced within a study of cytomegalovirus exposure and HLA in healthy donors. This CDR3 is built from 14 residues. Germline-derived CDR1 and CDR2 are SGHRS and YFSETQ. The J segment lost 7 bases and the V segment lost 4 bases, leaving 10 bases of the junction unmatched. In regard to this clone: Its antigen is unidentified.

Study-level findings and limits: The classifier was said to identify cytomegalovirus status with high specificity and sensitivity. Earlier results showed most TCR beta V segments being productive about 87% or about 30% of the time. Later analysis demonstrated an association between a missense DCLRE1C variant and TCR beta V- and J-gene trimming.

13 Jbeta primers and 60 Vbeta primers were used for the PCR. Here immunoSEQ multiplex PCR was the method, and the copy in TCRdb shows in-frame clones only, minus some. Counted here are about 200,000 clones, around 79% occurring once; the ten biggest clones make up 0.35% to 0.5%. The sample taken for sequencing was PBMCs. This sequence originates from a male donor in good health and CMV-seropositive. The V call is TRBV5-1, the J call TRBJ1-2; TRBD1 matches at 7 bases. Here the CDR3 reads CASSEDRSSPGYTF. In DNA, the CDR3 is TGCGCCAGCAGCGAGGACAGGTCTTCGCCTGGCTACACCTTC.